The entry below describes one T cell receptor beta chain. Its antigen is unknown. These gene names are mouse names. The read falls 1 residue short of the CDR3 end, and the missing part is taken from the germline J gene. Data came from immunoSEQ multiplex PCR; TCRdb stores just in-frame clones and leaves some out. This sample has more than 2,500 clones; roughly 44% occur once, and the top ten carry 25% to 30%. Germline CDR1 reads KGHTA; CDR2 reads FRNEEI. The V and J ends lost 6 bases and 3 bases respectively, with 12 bases between them. This CDR3 has 13 amino acids. Regarding time point: mouse harvest day 14 after allogeneic transplant. The graft held 10^6 splenic CD5+ T cells and 10^7 T-cell-depleted bone marrow cells. Tissues came from B6→BALB/c major-mismatch GVHD mice at day 7 or 14. The data belong to a study of tissue T cells after allogeneic stem cell transplantation. Study-level findings and limits: Which tissue TCRs were alloreactive or antigen-specific was not determined. Some clones might be persisting host cells. Sampling depth was limited, and the cohort was small and clinically varied. Anatomically similar tissues had similar TCR repertoires within each patient.

The V call is TRBV24, the J call TRBJ2-7, with D unclear. Sequencing was carried out using lymph node tissue. The clonotype was recovered from a female BALB/c mouse given C57BL/6 T cells with graft-versus-host disease after an allogeneic hematopoietic cell transplant. The CDR3 DNA, read in part, is TGTGCCAGCAGCCAAGATCGGGACTATGAACAGTAC. It translates to CASSQDRDYEQY. The entire CDR3 is CASSQDRDYEQYF.